The clone carrying this T cell receptor (beta chain) has a single count. Enrolment of Seattle patients took place during active infection, and they were followed longitudinally. The CDR3 is 16 amino acids. Germline V gene lookup returns CDR1 SGHDT and CDR2 YYEEEE. The V and J ends lost 3 bases and 9 bases, in that order; junction bases with no gene match: 15. The record originates from a study of blood T cell repertoires in COVID-19. Study details: Sites in the United States, Italy and Spain provided acute and convalescent COVID-19 samples.

Method: immunoSEQ multiplex PCR; TCRdb's copy keeps in-frame clones and lacks some. This sample has 350,000 or so clones; around 90% occur once, and the top ten carry around 3.9%. The rearrangement links TRBV5-6 to TRBJ2-1; 7 bases align to TRBD2. Sequenced input: peripheral blood. This TCR derives from a woman aged 55 to 70 with COVID-19, enrolled during active disease. The CDR3 coding sequence is TGTGCCAGCAGCTCGGGGAGGGCTTTCGGAGGATTTGAGCAGTTCTTC. It translates to CASSSGRAFGGFEQFF.